Sequencing of this T cell receptor (beta chain) was carried out in a study of OX40 agonist ivuxolimab in advanced cancers. Some background on the complete study: Ivuxolimab was an agonistic, fully human IgG2 monoclonal antibody directed against OX40 (CD134), a costimulatory receptor. Intravenous ivuxolimab was administered to patients every 2 weeks at six dose levels: 0.01, 0.1, 0.3, 1.5, 3 and 10 mg/kg. Of the approximately 50 patients in dose escalation, around 19 had hepatocellular carcinoma, approximately 15 had melanoma, 9 had renal cell carcinoma and 9 had head and neck cancer. In the dose-escalation cohort, nearly 85% of patients were male, and the mean age was roughly 60 years with a range of roughly 20 to 79. Patients were allowed to have had prior anti-PD-1, anti-PD-L1 or anti-CTLA-4 therapy, and around 40% of the dose-escalation patients had previously received checkpoint inhibitors. Partial responses occurred in three dose-escalation patients: two with cutaneous melanoma and one with hepatocellular carcinoma. The point of sequencing TCRbeta in the periphery was to test whether ivuxolimab changed TCR sequence diversity and drove clonal T-cell expansion. The monotherapy dose-escalation portion (N of about 50 patients) of the phase I ivuxolimab trial is reported in the paper.

Genomic DNA was extracted from sorted cells for sequencing of the TCRbeta CDR3 region. The immunoSEQ Assay was used to sequence the TCRbeta CDR3 regions. TCRdb limited this immuneACCESS table to in-frame rearrangements with V and J called. A share of clones is missing; checked studies link under half to unresolved V genes, and the rest is unexplained. The sample table records 50,000 or so clones; approximately 78% of these occur just once. The biggest ten clones account for 0.7% to 0.8% of the sample. The research as a whole found: Antigen specificity was not determined for the clonally expanded peripheral T cells. After ivuxolimab, expanded clones were on average more numerous among CD8+ T cells than among CD4+ T cells. At doses of 0.1 to 3.0 mg/kg, clonal expansion of both CD4+ and CD8+ blood T cells was observed from baseline to week 6. In the 0.1-3.0 mg/kg groups, partial responders were among the patients with the lowest normalized peripheral clonal expansion, particularly in CD8+ T cells. Low levels of normalized T-cell clonal expansion were also seen in some nonresponding patients.

Concerning this clone itself: The antigen it recognizes is unknown. Qualities for individual bases were not recorded, and no much larger clone is one base off.

The trial excluded patients who had a history of autoimmune disease or who were on systemic immunosuppression. In every dose cohort, peripheral blood was drawn for TCR sequencing at baseline, cycle 4 day 1, and cycle 7 day 1. Samples came from an open-label, multicenter, first-in-human phase I dose-escalation trial of ivuxolimab. The trial enrolled adults with locally advanced or metastatic head and neck squamous cell, hepatocellular, melanoma or renal cell carcinoma. Before TCR sequencing, CD4+ T cells and CD8+ T cells from peripheral blood were sorted into separate populations. V loses 1 base of germline sequence and J loses 0 bases, and the interval between the two ends is 12 bases. Based on the germline V gene, the CDR1 and CDR2 sequences are SGHVS and FQNEAQ. The CDR3 sequence holds 17 residues, the cysteine and phenylalanine included. Here the CDR3 DNA is all that survives: 51 bases in frame from base 1.

This TCR derives from an adult with an advanced solid tumor such as melanoma, head and neck, liver or kidney cancer. The sequence is built from TRBV7-8 and TRBJ1-4; TRBD1 could be the D gene, as 6 bases match. Sample: CD4+ or CD8+ T cells sorted from blood, taken in a trial of the OX40 agonist ivuxolimab. DNA sequence: TGTGCCAGCAGCTTAGTCCCCGGGGGCCCAACTAATGAAAAACTGTTTTTT. It translates to CASSLVPGGPTNEKLFF.